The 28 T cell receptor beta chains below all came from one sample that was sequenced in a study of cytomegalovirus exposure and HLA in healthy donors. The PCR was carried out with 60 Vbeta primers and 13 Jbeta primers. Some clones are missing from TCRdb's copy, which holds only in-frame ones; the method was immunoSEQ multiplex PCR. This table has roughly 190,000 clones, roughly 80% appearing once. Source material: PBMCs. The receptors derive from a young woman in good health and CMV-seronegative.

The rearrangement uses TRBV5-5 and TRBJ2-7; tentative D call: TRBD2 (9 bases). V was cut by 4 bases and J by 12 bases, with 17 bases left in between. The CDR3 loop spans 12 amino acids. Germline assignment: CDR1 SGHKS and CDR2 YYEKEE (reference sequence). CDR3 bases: TGTGCCAGCAGCCCTAGCGGGGACAGGTCGTACGTC. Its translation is CASSPSGDRSYV.

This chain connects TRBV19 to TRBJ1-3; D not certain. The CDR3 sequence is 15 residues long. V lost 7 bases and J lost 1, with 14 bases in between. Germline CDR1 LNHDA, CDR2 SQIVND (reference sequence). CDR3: CASIDSRPSGNTIYF. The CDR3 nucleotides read TGTGCCAGTATCGACTCCCGACCTTCTGGAAACACCATATATTTT.

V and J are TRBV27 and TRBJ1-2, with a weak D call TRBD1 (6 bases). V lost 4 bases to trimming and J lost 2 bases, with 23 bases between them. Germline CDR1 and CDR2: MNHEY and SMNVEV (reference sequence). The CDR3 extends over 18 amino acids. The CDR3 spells CASSYRIRTPGHNYGYTF. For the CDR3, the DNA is TGTGCCAGCAGTTATCGCATCAGAACTCCGGGACACAACTATGGCTACACCTTC.

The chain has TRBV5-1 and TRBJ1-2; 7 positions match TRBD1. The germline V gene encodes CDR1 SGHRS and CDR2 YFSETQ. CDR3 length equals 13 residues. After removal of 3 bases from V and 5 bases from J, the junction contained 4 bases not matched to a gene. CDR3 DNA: TGCGCCAGCAGCTGGGGGACAGATTATGGCTACACCTTC. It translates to CASSWGTDYGYTF.

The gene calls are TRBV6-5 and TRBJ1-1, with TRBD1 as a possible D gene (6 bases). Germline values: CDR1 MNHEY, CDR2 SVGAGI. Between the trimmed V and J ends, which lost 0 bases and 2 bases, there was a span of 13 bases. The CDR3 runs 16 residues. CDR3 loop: CASSYSIRGRNTEAFF. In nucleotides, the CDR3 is TGTGCCAGCAGTTACTCCATCAGGGGTCGTAACACTGAAGCTTTCTTT.

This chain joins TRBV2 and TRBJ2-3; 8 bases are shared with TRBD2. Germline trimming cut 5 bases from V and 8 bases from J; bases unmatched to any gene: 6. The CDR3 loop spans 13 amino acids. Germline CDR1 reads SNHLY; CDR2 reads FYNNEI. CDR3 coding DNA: TGTGCCAGCAGTCCCCCGGGACTAGGTACGCAGTATTTT. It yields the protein CASSPPGLGTQYF.

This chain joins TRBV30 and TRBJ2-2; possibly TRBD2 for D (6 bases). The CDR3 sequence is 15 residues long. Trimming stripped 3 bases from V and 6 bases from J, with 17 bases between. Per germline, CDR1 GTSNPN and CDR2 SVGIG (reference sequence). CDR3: CAWSAATRVAGELFF. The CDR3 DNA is TGTGCCTGGAGCGCCGCGACTAGAGTCGCCGGGGAGCTGTTTTTT.

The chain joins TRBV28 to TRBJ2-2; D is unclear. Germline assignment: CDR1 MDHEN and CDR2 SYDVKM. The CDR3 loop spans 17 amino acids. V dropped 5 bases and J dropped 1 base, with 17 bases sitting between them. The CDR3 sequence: CASSPPSRAMNTGELFF. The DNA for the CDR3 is TGTGCCAGCAGTCCTCCCTCAAGAGCAATGAACACCGGGGAGCTGTTTTTT.

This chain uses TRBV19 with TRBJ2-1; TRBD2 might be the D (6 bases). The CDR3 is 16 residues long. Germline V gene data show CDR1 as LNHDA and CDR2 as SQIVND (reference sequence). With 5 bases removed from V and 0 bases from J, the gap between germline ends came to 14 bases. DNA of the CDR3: TGTGCCAGTAGTCAGGGACTCCCTAGCTCCTACAATGAGCAGTTCTTC. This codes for CASSQGLPSSYNEQFF.

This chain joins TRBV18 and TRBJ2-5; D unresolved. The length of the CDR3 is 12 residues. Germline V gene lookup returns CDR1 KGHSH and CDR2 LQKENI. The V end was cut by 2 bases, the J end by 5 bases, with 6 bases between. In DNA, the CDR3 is TGTGCCAGCTCACCATTTGGCGAGACCCAGTACTTC. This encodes CASSPFGETQYF.

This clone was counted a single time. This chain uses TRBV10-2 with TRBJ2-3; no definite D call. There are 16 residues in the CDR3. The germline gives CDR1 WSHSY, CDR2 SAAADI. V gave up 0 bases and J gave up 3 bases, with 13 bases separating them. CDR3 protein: CASSESRATRTDTQYF. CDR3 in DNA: TGCGCCAGCAGTGAGTCGAGAGCGACTCGGACAGATACGCAGTATTTT.

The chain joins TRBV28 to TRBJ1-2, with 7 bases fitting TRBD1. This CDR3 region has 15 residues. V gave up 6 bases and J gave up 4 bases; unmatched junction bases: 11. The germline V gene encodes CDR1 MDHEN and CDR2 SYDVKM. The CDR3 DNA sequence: TGTGCCAGCAGCAAGGTCGGGACAGCTAGCTATGGCTACACCTTC. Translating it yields CASSKVGTASYGYTF.

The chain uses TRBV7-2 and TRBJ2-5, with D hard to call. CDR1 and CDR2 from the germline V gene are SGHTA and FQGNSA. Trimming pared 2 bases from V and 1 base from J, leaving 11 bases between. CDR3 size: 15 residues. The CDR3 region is CASSLMATAQETQYF. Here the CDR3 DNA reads TGTGCCAGCAGCTTAATGGCAACAGCCCAAGAGACCCAGTACTTC.

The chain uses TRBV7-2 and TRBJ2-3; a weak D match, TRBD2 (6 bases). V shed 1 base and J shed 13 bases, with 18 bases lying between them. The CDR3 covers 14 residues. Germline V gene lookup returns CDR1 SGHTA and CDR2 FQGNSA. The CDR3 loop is CASSLGGDRNDKYF. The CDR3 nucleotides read TGTGCCAGCAGCTTAGGCGGGGATCGAAATGATAAGTATTTT.

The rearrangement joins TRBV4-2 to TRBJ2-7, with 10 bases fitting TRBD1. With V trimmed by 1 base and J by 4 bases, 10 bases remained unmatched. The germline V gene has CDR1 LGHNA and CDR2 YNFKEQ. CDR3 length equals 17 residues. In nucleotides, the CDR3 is TGTGCCAGCAGCCAAGTATCCGGGACAGGGGTTAGGTACGAGCAGTACTTC. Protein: CASSQVSGTGVRYEQYF.

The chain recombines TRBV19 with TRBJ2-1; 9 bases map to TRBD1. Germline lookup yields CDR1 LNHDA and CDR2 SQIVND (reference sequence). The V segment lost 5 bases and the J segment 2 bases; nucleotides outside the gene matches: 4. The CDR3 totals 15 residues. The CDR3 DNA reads TGTGCCAGTAGTTACGACAGGGGGGCCTACAATGAGCAGTTCTTC. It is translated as CASSYDRGAYNEQFF.

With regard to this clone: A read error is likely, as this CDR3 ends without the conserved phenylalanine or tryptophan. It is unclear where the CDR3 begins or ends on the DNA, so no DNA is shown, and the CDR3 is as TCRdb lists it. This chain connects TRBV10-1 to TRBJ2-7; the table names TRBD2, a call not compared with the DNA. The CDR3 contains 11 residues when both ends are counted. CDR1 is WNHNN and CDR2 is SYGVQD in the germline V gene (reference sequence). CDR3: CASSLIYSPED.

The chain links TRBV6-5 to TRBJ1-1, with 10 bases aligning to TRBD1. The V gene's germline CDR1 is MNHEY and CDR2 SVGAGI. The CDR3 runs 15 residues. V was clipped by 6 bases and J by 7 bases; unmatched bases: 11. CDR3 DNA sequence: TGTGCCAGCAGCCGCCCGGGACAGGGGCGGAATGAAGCTTTCTTT. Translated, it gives CASSRPGQGRNEAFF.

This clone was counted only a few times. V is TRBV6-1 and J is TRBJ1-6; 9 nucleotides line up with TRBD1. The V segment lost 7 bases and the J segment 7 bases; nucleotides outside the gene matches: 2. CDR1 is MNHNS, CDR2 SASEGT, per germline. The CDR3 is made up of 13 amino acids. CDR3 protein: CASTGTGNSPLHF. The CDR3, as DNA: TGTGCCAGCACCGGGACAGGGAATTCACCCCTCCACTTT.

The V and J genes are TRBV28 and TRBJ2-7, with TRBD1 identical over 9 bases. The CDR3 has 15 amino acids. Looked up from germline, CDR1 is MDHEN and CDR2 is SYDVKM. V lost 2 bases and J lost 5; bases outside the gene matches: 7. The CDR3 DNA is TGTGCCAGCAGTTTAAATCCGGACAGGGGCAACGAGCAGTACTTC. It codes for CASSLNPDRGNEQYF.

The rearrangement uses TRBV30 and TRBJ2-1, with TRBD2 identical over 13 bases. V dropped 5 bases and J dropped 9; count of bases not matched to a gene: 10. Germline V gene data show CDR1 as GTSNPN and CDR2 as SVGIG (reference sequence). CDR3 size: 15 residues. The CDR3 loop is CAWYKIGLAGVEQFF. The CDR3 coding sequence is TGTGCCTGGTATAAGATCGGACTAGCGGGAGTTGAGCAGTTCTTC.

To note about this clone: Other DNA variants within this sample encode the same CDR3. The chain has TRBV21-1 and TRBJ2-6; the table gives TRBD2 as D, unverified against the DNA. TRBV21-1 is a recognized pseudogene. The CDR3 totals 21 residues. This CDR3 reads CASSKEEGTSGSKNGANVLTF. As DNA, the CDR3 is TGTGCCAGCAGCAAAGAGGAGGGAACTAGCGGGAGTAAGAATGGGGCCAACGTCCTGACCTTC.

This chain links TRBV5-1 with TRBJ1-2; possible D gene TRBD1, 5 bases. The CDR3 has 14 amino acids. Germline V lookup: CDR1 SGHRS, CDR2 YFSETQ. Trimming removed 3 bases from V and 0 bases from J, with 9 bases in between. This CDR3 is CASSSGDTNYGYTF. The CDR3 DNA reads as TGCGCCAGCAGCTCGGGGGATACTAACTATGGCTACACCTTC.

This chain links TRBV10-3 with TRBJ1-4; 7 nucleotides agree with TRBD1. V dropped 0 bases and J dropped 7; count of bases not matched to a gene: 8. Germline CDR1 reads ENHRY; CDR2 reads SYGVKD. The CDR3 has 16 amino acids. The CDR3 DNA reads TGTGCCATCAGTGAGTCGGGCCCCGGGACAGCTGAAAAACTGTTTTTT. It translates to CAISESGPGTAEKLFF.

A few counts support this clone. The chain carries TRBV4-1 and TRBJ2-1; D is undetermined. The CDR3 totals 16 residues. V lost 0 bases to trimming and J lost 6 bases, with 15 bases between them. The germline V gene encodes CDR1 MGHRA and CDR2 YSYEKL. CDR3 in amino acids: CASSQDPLRMGNEQFF. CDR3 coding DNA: TGCGCCAGCAGCCAAGATCCTCTCAGGATGGGCAATGAGCAGTTCTTC.

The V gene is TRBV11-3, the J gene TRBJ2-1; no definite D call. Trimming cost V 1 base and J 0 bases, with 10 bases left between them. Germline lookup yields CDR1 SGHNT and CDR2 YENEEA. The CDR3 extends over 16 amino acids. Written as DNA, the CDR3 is TGTGCCAGCAGCTTAGGAGTCCGAAGCTCCTACAATGAGCAGTTCTTC. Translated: CASSLGVRSSYNEQFF.

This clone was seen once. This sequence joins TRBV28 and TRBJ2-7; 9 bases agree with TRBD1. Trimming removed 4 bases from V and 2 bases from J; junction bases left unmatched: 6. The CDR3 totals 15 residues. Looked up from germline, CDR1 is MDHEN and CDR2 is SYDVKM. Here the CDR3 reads CASSSADRGPYEQYV. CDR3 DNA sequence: TGTGCCAGCAGTTCCGCGGACAGGGGCCCCTACGAGCAGTACGTC.

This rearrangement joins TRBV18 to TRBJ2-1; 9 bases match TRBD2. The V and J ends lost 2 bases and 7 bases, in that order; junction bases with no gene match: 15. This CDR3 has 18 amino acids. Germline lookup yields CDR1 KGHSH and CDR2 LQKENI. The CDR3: CASSPRTEPGLAGNEQFF. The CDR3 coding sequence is TGTGCCAGCTCACCAAGGACAGAACCGGGACTAGCCGGGAATGAGCAGTTCTTC.